This TCR beta chain was sequenced during a study of low-dose radiotherapy and immunotherapy resistance in tumors. As for the study in general: Cohort 2 patients were irradiated with 1 Gy every two weeks, reaching 13 Gy over 26 weeks.

The time point here: before trial treatment. Germline CDR1 is MNHNY and CDR2 is SVGAGI (reference sequence). This CDR3 contains 15 residues. The ends were cut back, 2 bases at V and 5 bases at J, with 15 bases in the middle. Primers used for first-strand cDNA, a TRAV- and TRBV-specific set, covered both alpha and beta chains. With a V-primer adapter and a constant-region primer, TCRs were amplified for 20 PCR cycles. Via MiXCR, TCRdb re-called the reads, giving one row per CDR3 protein. The sample has 55,000 to 65,000 distinct CDR3 sequences; about a quarter are singletons. The chain has TRBV6-6 and TRBJ1-2, with a possible D match to TRBD1 (6 bases). This clonotype originated in a male donor with rectosigmoid adenocarcinoma. Sequences were derived from PBMCs, sampled before treatment. The CDR3 loop reads CASSYDGGPPYGYTF. In nucleotides, the CDR3 is TGTGCCAGCAGTTACGACGGGGGCCCCCCTTATGGCTACACCTTC.